The rows below give T cell receptor beta chains drawn from one sample of a study of blood T cell repertoires in COVID-19. Clones were read by immunoSEQ multiplex PCR, and TCRdb kept only the in-frame ones, dropping some. The sample lists roughly 440,000 clones; approximately 90% were seen once. The source material was peripheral blood. The source of these receptors is a woman in her fifties or sixties with COVID-19, enrolled during active disease. Each CDR3 is given with its conserved first and last residue. D genes are given only for firm matches. Not all rows give a size; the values are once, few, many and, for expanded clones, a class.

j_call: TRBJ1-4; d_call: -; clone_size: once; v_call: TRBV6-5; cdr3_aa: CASILTGNEKLFF; cdr3_nt: TGTGCCAGCATCTTAACAGGGAATGAAAAACTGTTTTTT
j_call: TRBJ1-2; d_call: -; clone_size: -; v_call: TRBV6-2/TRBV6-3; cdr3_aa: CASSLAAASSNYGYTF; cdr3_nt: TGTGCCAGCAGTTTAGCCGCTGCCTCATCCAACTATGGCTACACCTTC
j_call: TRBJ2-5; d_call: TRBD2; clone_size: -; v_call: TRBV11-1; cdr3_aa: CASSSTGGPYETQYF; cdr3_nt: TGTGCCAGCAGCTCGACGGGGGGGCCTTACGAGACCCAGTACTTC
j_call: TRBJ1-2; d_call: -; clone_size: -; v_call: TRBV7-9; cdr3_aa: CASSTQLYGYTF; cdr3_nt: TGTGCCAGCAGCACCCAGTTGTATGGCTACACCTTC
j_call: TRBJ2-2; d_call: TRBD1; clone_size: -; v_call: TRBV5-8; cdr3_aa: CASSPRTGGLNTGELFF; cdr3_nt: TGTGCCAGCAGCCCCAGAACAGGGGGCCTGAACACCGGGGAGCTGTTTTTT
j_call: TRBJ2-7; d_call: TRBD2; clone_size: -; v_call: TRBV5-4; cdr3_aa: CASSPGTSFYEQYF; cdr3_nt: TGTGCCAGCAGCCCCGGGACTAGCTTCTACGAGCAGTACTTC
j_call: TRBJ2-5; d_call: TRBD2; clone_size: -; v_call: TRBV19; cdr3_aa: CASSLTSGGSQETQYF; cdr3_nt: TGTGCCAGTAGTTTGACTAGCGGGGGCTCCCAAGAGACCCAGTACTTC
j_call: TRBJ1-6; d_call: TRBD1; clone_size: -; v_call: TRBV6-1; cdr3_aa: CASSDLDTGENSPLHF; cdr3_nt: TGTGCCAGCAGTGATCTGGACACAGGGGAAAATTCACCCCTCCACTTT
j_call: TRBJ1-2; d_call: -; clone_size: -; v_call: TRBV20-1; cdr3_aa: CSASDSARPRYGYTF; cdr3_nt: TGCAGTGCTAGTGATAGCGCCAGGCCTAGGTATGGCTACACCTTC
j_call: TRBJ1-5; d_call: -; clone_size: -; v_call: TRBV27; cdr3_aa: CASSLSRVNQPQHF; cdr3_nt: TGTGCCAGCAGTTTATCGAGAGTGAATCAGCCCCAGCATTTT
j_call: TRBJ2-5; d_call: TRBD1; clone_size: -; v_call: TRBV30; cdr3_aa: CASNRDRQETQYF; cdr3_nt: TGTGCCTCCAACCGGGACAGGCAAGAGACCCAGTACTTC
j_call: TRBJ1-5; d_call: -; clone_size: few; v_call: TRBV19; cdr3_aa: CASSIDSFNQPQHF; cdr3_nt: TGTGCCAGTAGTATCGACAGCTTCAATCAGCCCCAGCATTTT
j_call: TRBJ1-5; d_call: -; clone_size: -; v_call: TRBV6-2/TRBV6-3; cdr3_aa: CASSFQGSNQPQHF; cdr3_nt: TGTGCCAGCAGTTTCCAGGGGAGCAATCAGCCCCAGCATTTT
j_call: TRBJ1-1; d_call: -; clone_size: few; v_call: TRBV11-2; cdr3_aa: CASSPLYTEAFF; cdr3_nt: TGTGCCAGCAGCCCACTCTACACTGAAGCTTTCTTT